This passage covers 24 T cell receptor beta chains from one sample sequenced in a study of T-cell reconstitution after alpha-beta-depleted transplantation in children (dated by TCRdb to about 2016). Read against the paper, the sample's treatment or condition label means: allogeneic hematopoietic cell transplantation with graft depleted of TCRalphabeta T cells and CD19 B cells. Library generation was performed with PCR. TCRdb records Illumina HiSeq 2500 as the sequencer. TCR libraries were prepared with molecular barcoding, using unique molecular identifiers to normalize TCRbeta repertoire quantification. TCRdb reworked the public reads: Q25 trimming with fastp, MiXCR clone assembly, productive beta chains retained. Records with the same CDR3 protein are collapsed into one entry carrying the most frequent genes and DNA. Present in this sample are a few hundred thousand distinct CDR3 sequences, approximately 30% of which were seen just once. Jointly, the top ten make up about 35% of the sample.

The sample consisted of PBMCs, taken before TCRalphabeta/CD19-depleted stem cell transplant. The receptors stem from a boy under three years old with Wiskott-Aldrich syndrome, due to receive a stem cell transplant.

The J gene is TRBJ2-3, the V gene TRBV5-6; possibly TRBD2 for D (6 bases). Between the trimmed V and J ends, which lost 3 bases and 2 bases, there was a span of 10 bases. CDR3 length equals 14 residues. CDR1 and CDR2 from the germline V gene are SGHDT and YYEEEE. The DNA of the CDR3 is TGTGCCAGCAGCTCGGTAGCGGTCACAGATACGCAGTATTTT. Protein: CASSSVAVTDTQYF.

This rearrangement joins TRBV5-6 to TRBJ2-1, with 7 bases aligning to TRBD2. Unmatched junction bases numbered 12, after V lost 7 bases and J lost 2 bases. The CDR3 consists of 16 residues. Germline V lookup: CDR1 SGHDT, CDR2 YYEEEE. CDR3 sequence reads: CASGNPREGPYNEQFF. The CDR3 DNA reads TGTGCCAGCGGGAACCCAAGGGAGGGCCCCTACAATGAGCAGTTCTTC.

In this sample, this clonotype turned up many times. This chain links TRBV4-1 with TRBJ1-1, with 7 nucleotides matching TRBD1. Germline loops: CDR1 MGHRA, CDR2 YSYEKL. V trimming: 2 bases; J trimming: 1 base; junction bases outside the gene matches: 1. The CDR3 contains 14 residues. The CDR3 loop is CASSQWDRNTEAFF. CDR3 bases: TGCGCCAGCAGCCAATGGGACAGGAACACTGAAGCTTTCTTT.

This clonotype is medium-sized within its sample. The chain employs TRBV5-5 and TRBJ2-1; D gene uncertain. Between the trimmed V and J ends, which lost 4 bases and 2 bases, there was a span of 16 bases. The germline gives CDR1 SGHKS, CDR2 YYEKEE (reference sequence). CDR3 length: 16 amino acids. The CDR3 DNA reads TGTGCCAGCAGCGTACTTCCAAAGAGCCCCTACAATGAGCAGTTCTTC. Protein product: CASSVLPKSPYNEQFF. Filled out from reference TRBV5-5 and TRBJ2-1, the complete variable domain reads DAGVTQSPTHLIKTRGQQVTLRCSPISGHKSVSWYQQVLGQGPQFIFQYYEKEERGRGNFPDRFSARQFPNYSSELNVNALLLGDSALYLCASSVLPKSPYNEQFFGPGTRLTVL.

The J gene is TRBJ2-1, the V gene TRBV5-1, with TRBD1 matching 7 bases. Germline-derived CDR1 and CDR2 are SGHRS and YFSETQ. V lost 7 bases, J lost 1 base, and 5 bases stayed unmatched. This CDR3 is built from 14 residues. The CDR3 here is CASSWDRSYNEQFF. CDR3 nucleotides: TGCGCCAGCTCCTGGGACAGATCCTACAATGAGCAGTTCTTC.

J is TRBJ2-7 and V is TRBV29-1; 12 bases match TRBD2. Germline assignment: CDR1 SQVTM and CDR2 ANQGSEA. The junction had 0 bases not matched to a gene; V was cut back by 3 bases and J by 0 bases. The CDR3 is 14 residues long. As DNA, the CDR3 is TGCAGCGTTGAGACTAGCGGGAGCTCCTACGAGCAGTACTTC. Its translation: CSVETSGSSYEQYF.

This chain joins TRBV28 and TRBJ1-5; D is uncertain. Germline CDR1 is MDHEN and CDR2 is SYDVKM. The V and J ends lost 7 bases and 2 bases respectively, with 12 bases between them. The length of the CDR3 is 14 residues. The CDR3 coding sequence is TGTGCCAGCACCCCCAGAACAGGCAATCAGCCCCAGCATTTT. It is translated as CASTPRTGNQPQHF.

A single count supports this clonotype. The CDR3 here is CSVVGDSLITGEQFF. DNA for the CDR3: TGCAGCGTCGTAGGGGACAGTCTTATAACAGGGGAGCAGTTCTTC. The V and J genes are TRBV29-1 and TRBJ2-1, with 7 bases aligning to TRBD1. This CDR3 is built from 15 residues. Germline-derived CDR1 and CDR2 are SQVTM and ANQGSEA. Trimming cost V 6 bases and J 10 bases; bases outside gene matches: 18.

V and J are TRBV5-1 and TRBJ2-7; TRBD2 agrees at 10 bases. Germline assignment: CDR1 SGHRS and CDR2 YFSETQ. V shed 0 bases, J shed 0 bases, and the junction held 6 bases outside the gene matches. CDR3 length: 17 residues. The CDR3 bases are TGCGCCAGCAGCTTGGCCCTAGCGGGAGCCCCCTCCTACGAGCAGTACTTC. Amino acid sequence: CASSLALAGAPSYEQYF.

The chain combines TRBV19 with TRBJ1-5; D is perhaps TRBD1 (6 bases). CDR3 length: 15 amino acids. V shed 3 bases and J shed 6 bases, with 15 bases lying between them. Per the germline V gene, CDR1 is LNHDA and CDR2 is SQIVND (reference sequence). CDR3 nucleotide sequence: TGTGCCAGTAGTATGGCAAAATGGGGGCTTCAGCCCCAGCATTTT. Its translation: CASSMAKWGLQPQHF.

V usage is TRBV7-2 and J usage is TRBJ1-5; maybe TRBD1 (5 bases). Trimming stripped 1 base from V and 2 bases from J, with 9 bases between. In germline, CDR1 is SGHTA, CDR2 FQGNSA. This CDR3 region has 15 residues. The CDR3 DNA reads TGTGCCAGCAGCTTAGATTGGGGGGGCAATCAGCCCCAGCATTTT. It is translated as CASSLDWGGNQPQHF. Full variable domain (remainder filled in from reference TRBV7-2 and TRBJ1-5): GAGVSQSPSNKVTEKGKDVELRCDPISGHTALYWYRQSLGQGLEFLIYFQGNSAPDKSGLPSDRFSAERTGGSVSTLTIQRTQQEDSAVYLCASSLDWGGNQPQHFGDGTRLSIL.

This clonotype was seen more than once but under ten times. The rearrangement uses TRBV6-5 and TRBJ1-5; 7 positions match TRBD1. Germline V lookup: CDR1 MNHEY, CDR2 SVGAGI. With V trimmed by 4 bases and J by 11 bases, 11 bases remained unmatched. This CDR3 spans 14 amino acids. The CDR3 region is CASSLSTGRGAQHF. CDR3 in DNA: TGTGCCAGCAGTTTGTCGACAGGGAGGGGAGCCCAGCATTTT.

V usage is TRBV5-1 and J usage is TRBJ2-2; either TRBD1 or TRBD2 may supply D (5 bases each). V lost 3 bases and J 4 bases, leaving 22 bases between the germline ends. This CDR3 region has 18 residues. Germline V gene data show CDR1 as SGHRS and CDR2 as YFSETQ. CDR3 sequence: CASSSPTTGARGTGELFF. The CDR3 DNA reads TGCGCCAGCAGCTCACCAACAACCGGGGCCCGGGGCACCGGGGAGCTGTTTTTT.

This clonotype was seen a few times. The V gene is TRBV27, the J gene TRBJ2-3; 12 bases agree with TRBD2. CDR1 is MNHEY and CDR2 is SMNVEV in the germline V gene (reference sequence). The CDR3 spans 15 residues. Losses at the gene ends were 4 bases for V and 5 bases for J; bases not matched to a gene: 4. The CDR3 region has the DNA TGTGCCAGCAGTTCGACTAGCGGGAGCGGAGATACGCAGTATTTT. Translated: CASSSTSGSGDTQYF.

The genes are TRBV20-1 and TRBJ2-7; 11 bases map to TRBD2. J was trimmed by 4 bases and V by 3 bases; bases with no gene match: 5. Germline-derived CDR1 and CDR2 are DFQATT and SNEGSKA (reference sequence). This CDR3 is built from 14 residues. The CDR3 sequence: CSAREGTSGYEQYF. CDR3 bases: TGCAGTGCTAGGGAGGGGACTAGCGGATACGAGCAGTACTTC.

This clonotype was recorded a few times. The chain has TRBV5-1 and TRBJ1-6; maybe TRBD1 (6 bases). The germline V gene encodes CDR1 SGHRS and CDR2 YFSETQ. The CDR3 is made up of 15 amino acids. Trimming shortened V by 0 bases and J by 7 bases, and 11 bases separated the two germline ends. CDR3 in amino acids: CASSLAGASNSPLHF. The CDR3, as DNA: TGCGCCAGCAGCTTGGCAGGGGCTTCAAATTCACCCCTCCACTTT.

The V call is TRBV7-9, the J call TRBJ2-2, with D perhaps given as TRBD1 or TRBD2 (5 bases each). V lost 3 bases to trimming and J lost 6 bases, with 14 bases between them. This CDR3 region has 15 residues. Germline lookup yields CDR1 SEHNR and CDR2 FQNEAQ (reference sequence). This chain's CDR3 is CASSLGREYPGELFF. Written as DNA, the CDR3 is TGTGCCAGCAGCTTGGGCAGGGAGTACCCCGGGGAGCTGTTTTTT.

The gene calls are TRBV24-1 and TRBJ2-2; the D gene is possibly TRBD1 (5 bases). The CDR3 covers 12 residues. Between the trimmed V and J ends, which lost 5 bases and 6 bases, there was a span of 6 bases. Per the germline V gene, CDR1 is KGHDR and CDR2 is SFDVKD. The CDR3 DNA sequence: TGTGCCACCAGTGTGGGGCCCGGGGAGCTGTTTTTT. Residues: CATSVGPGELFF.

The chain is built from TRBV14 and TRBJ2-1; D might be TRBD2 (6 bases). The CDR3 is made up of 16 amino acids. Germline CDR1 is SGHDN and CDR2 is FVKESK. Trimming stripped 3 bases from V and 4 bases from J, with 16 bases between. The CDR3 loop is CASSQATSYSYNEQFF. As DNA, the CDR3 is TGTGCCAGCAGCCAGGCTACTAGCTATTCTTACAATGAGCAGTTCTTC.

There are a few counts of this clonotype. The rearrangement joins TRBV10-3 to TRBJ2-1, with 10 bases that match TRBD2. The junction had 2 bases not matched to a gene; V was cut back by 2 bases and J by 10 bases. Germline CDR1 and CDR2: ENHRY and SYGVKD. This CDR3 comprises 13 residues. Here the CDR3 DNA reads TGTGCCATCAGTGAGGTAGCGGGAGGCGAGCAGTTCTTC. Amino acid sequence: CAISEVAGGEQFF.

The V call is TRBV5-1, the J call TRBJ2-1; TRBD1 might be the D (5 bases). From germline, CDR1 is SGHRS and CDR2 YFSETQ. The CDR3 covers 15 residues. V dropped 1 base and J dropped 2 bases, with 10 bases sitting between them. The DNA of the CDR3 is TGCGCCAGCAGCTTGAGGGTAGGGGCCTACAATGAGCAGTTCTTC. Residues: CASSLRVGAYNEQFF. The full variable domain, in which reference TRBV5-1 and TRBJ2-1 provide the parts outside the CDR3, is KAGVTQTPRYLIKTRGQQVTLSCSPISGHRSVSWYQQTPGQGLQFLFEYFSETQRNKGNFPGRFSGRQFSNSRSEMNVSTLELGDSALYLCASSLRVGAYNEQFFGPGTRLTVL.

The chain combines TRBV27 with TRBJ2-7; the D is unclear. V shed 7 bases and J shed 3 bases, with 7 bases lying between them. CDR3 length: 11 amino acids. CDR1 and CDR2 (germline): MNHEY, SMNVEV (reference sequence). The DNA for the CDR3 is TGTGCCAGCAAAAGGGACTACGAGCAGTACTTC. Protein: CASKRDYEQYF.

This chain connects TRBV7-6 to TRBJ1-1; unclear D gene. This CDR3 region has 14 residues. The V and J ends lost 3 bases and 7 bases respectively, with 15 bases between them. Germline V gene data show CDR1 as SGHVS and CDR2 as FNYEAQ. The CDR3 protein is CASSFTPDGDEAFF. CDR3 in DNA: TGTGCCAGCAGCTTTACGCCGGACGGGGATGAAGCTTTCTTT.

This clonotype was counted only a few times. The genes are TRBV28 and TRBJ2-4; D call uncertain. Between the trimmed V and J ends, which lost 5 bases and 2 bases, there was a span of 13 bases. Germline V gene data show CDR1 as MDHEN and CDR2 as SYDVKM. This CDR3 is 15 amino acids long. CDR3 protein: CASSVETNSKNIQYF. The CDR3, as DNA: TGTGCCAGCAGTGTCGAAACTAACTCCAAAAACATTCAGTACTTC. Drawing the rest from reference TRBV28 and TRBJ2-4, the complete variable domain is DVKVTQSSRYLVKRTGEKVFLECVQDMDHENMFWYRQDPGLGLRLIYFSYDVKMKEKGDIPEGYSVSREKKERFSLILESASTNQTSMYLCASSVETNSKNIQYFGAGTRLSVL.